This TCR beta chain emerged from a study of OX40 agonist ivuxolimab in advanced cancers. About the research overall: Intravenous ivuxolimab was administered to patients every 2 weeks at 0.01 to 10 mg/kg.

The study's findings and limits: Among expanded peripheral T cells, antigen specificity went undetermined. On average, CD8+ T cells had more expanded clones than CD4+.

Sequencing used immunoSEQ multiplex PCR; TCRdb keeps in-frame clones, though not all of them. The table lists 20,000 to 25,000 clones, approximately 90% of them singletons, with roughly a tenth in the top ten. Germline CDR1 and CDR2: MNHNY and SVGAGI (reference sequence). CDR3 length equals 15 residues. Peripheral blood came from all dose cohorts at three timepoints. Details on this clone: Antigen: not known.

Sequences were derived from CD4+ or CD8+ T cells sorted from blood, sampled in a trial of the OX40 agonist ivuxolimab. The clonotype was recovered from an adult with an advanced solid tumor such as melanoma, head and neck, liver or kidney cancer. The chain uses TRBV6-6 and TRBJ2-5; possibly TRBD1 or TRBD2 for D (5 bases each). The end of the DNA aligns better with TRBJ2-7, so the J call may be wrong. The CDR3 here is CASRGAGQRSYEQYF. The CDR3, as DNA: TGTGCCAGCAGAGGGGCGGGTCAACGCTCCTACGAGCAGTACTTC.